This paragraph reports one TCR beta chain. The repertoire was sequenced with immunoSEQ multiplex PCR; TCRdb's copy has only in-frame clones and lacks some. The sample has about 150,000 clones; approximately 80% are singletons. This entry comes from a study of blood T cell repertoires in COVID-19. Background on the study: There were acute and convalescent COVID-19 samples, and they came from the United States, Italy and Spain.

Trimming shortened V by 3 bases and J by 4 bases, and 10 bases separated the two germline ends. The germline CDR1 and CDR2 sequences are MNHEY and SMNVEV (reference sequence). The CDR3 runs 14 residues. The sequenced sample was peripheral blood. The chain carries TRBV27 and TRBJ2-1; TRBD1 is a possible D gene (6 bases). This sequence originates from a woman between 50 and 59 years old with acute or convalescent COVID-19. CDR3 sequence: CASSLEDSYNEQFF. The CDR3 coding sequence is TGTGCCAGCAGTTTGGAGGACAGTTACAATGAGCAGTTCTTC.